This T cell receptor (beta chain) was recovered during a study of memory CD4+ T cells and cytomegalovirus serostatus. For the study at large: Healthy Belgian adult donors included about nine CMV-positive and 24 CMV-negative people.

As processed by the authors: After removing out-of-frame reads, around 2,000,000 distinct TCRbeta sequences remained. Profiling relied on immunoSEQ multiplex PCR, and the TCRdb table lists in-frame clones only, not all of them. V and J calls and clone size come straight from that table; D and trimming were deduced from the DNA. The sample lists about 82,000 clones, about 85% occurring once. The sort gate was single viable CD3+CD4+CD8-CD45RO+ cells for memory CD4+ T cells. There are 15 residues in the CDR3. Germline CDR1 KGHSH, CDR2 LQKENI. Trimming took 3 bases from V and 5 from J; bases not matched to a gene: 9.

Sequencing was carried out using memory CD4+ T cells from blood. The clonotype originates from an adult in good health and CMV-seronegative. The chain combines TRBV18 with TRBJ2-5; 7 nucleotides match TRBD2. The CDR3 protein is CASSPNLAVGETQYF. The CDR3 DNA sequence: TGTGCCAGCTCACCTAACCTAGCGGTGGGGGAGACCCAGTACTTC.